Listed below are T cell receptor beta chains from one sample, sequenced in a study of blood T cell repertoires in COVID-19. TCRdb's table, derived via immunoSEQ multiplex PCR, lists solely in-frame clones and lacks some. This repertoire shows a few hundred thousand clones, roughly 89% found once; its top ten account for roughly 10%. Sequenced material: PBMCs or T cells enriched from blood (not recorded which). The receptors derive from a man aged 40-50 years who had recovered from COVID-19. The CDR3 runs from the conserved cysteine through the conserved F or W. Each record gives: V gene, D gene, J gene, CDR3 DNA, CDR3 protein. D genes are given only for firm matches.

v_gene: TRBV28
d_gene: NA
j_gene: TRBJ1-2
CDR3nt: TGTGCCAGCAGTCTTGCTTTGGACTCAGGACAGTACTATGGCTACACCTTC
CDR3aa: CASSLALDSGQYYGYTF

v_gene: TRBV4-2
d_gene: TRBD1
j_gene: TRBJ1-1
CDR3nt: TGTGCCAGCAGCCAAGGGGACAGGGAAGAAGCTTTCTTT
CDR3aa: CASSQGDREEAFF

v_gene: TRBV7-9
d_gene: TRBD2
j_gene: TRBJ2-3
CDR3nt: TGTGCCAGCAGCACTTATTCCCATTTGGCGGGAGGGACCGATACGCAGTATTTT
CDR3aa: CASSTYSHLAGGTDTQYF

v_gene: TRBV13
d_gene: NA
j_gene: TRBJ1-1
CDR3nt: TGTGCCAGCAGCTCGGGAAGAGGCACTGAAGCTTTCTTT
CDR3aa: CASSSGRGTEAFF

v_gene: TRBV10-1
d_gene: NA
j_gene: TRBJ1-1
CDR3nt: TGCGCCAGCAGTCGGGAATCCAACACTGAAGCTTTCTTT
CDR3aa: CASSRESNTEAFF

v_gene: TRBV28
d_gene: NA
j_gene: TRBJ1-1
CDR3nt: TGTGCCAGCAGTCTTTCGAACACTGAAGCTTTCTTT
CDR3aa: CASSLSNTEAFF

v_gene: TRBV5-1
d_gene: TRBD1
j_gene: TRBJ1-6
CDR3nt: TGCGCCAGCAGCTTGGCCGGACAGGGCGTAGGTTCACCCCTCCACTTT
CDR3aa: CASSLAGQGVGSPLHF

v_gene: TRBV6-5
d_gene: TRBD2
j_gene: TRBJ2-3
CDR3nt: TGTGCCAGCAGAACAGGACTAGCGGGGGCCGATACGCAGTATTTT
CDR3aa: CASRTGLAGADTQYF

v_gene: TRBV7-3
d_gene: TRBD2
j_gene: TRBJ2-1
CDR3nt: TGTGCCAGCAGCTTAACGGCGGGAGAGGGTTATTTCTTC
CDR3aa: CASSLTAGEGYFF

v_gene: TRBV11-2
d_gene: NA
j_gene: TRBJ2-5
CDR3nt: TGTGCCAGCAGCCTCCAACAGGGAGCCCAAGAGACCCAGTACTTC
CDR3aa: CASSLQQGAQETQYF

v_gene: TRBV7-9
d_gene: NA
j_gene: TRBJ1-2
CDR3nt: TGTGCCAGCAGCTCTAGACAGGACCAATATGGCTACACCTTC
CDR3aa: CASSSRQDQYGYTF

v_gene: TRBV19
d_gene: NA
j_gene: TRBJ1-5
CDR3nt: TGTGCCAGTAGTATATTCGTACAGGCCACTGGTCCCCAGCATTTT
CDR3aa: CASSIFVQATGPQHF